This T cell receptor beta chain was captured by sequencing in a study of CD8 T cells in Susac syndrome (dated by TCRdb to about 2019). With respect to the entire study: Among the Susac syndrome patients who were sequenced, clinically active disease was present in 5 or 6 and clinical remission was observed in roughly 8. At blood withdrawal, Susac syndrome patients were therapy-naive, treated with corticosteroids (with IVIg additionally given to some), or treated with IVIg alone. Whether CD8+ T cell activation and differentiation in Susac syndrome was antigen driven was tested using repertoire sequencing. Clonality of the CD8+ T cell repertoire was compared between more than 10 healthy donors, approximately 14 Susac syndrome patients and 15 multiple sclerosis patients. The research as a whole found: Susac syndrome CD8+ repertoires showed clonal expansion, highest in CD8+ TEMRA cells and greater in clinically active than remitting patients. Around 15 Susac-specific public clones were identified in the total CD8+ repertoire, and four or five Susac-specific public clones were identified in the CD8+ TEMRA repertoire. The study acknowledged that relatively few individuals were included in the TCR sequencing and HLA analysis.

RNA was extracted using the RNeasy kit, and roughly 0.5 to 1 microgram was reverse transcribed with random hexamers. The immunoSEQ multiplex PCR assay, which covers 54 Vbeta and 13 Jbeta segments, was used to amplify TCR beta CDR3 regions. Bias from PCR amplification was corrected by using a synthetic template baseline for primer optimization and for computational correction. The study's processing was this. Reads were annotated to V, D and J genes per IMGT and analyzed with immunoSEQ Analyzer, keeping only productive sequences. To calculate clonality, Shannon entropy was normalized by log2 of the number of productive unique sequences and then subtracted from one. For each patient and control, public and private clones were evaluated among the 100 most prevalent clones. Susac-specific clones were defined as absent from healthy and MS cohorts, roughly 1,100 published viral clones and other ImmuneACCESS disease sequences. In-frame beta chains were kept once TCRdb had trimmed the public reads at Q25 with fastp and called clones with MiXCR. One record per CDR3 amino acid sequence lists the most common genes and DNA. The V and J calls follow TCRdb's processing rather than the paper's. This sample has 150,000 to 200,000 distinct CDR3 sequences in its table, and approximately 95% of those were observed once. The ten biggest clones cover 0.15% to 0.2% of the sample.

Peripheral blood CD8+ and CD4+ T cells from healthy donors, Susac syndrome patients and multiple sclerosis patients were profiled using high-throughput TCR beta sequencing. The Susac syndrome patients fulfilled recently defined diagnostic criteria for definite or probable disease. Bulk CD8+ and CD4+ T cells were purified magnetically by negative isolation, whereas CD8+ TEMRA cells were enriched by FACS. Blood was drawn into EDTA tubes, processed within 24 hours, and PBMCs were isolated by density gradient centrifugation. PBMCs intended for TCR sequencing were cryopreserved in liquid nitrogen and thawed later in a water bath at 37 degrees C. A purity of at least 90% was achieved for sorted or isolated CD4+, CD8+ and CD8+ TEMRA cells. Trimming removed 0 bases from V and 5 bases from J, leaving 8 bases between the germline ends. From the germline V gene, CDR1 is SGDLS and CDR2 is YYNGEE. Measured from the cysteine to the phenylalanine, the CDR3 is 13 residues long. Only the CDR3 part of the read is kept: 39 bases, read in frame from the first base.

Comment on this clonotype: Its antigen has not been determined. The sample holds no much larger clone one base away, and base qualities are not on file.

The source of this sequence is a human donor with Susac syndrome. Specimen: CD8+ T cells from PBMCs. The rearrangement combines TRBV9 with TRBJ1-2; the D gene cannot be named for sure. The nucleotide sequence reads as follows: TGTGCCAGCAGCGTAGGCCAGCTTTATGGCTACACCTTC. Its translation is CASSVGQLYGYTF.